This TCR beta chain appears in the sequencing data of a study of long-term antiretroviral therapy in people with HIV. Across the study: Earliest sampling preceded the 2015 immediate-ART recommendation by about a decade.

A v3.0 immunoSEQ assay was performed at survey level. Data came from immunoSEQ multiplex PCR; TCRdb stores just in-frame clones and leaves some out. Here the sample spans roughly 30,000 clones, 80% being singletons. The CDR3 is 14 amino acids. V dropped 10 bases and J dropped 4 bases, with 14 bases sitting between them. CDR1 is MDHEN, CDR2 SYDVKM, per germline. The chain recombines TRBV28 with TRBJ2-6; D is unresolved. The material sequenced was unsorted PBMCs, taken 0.3 years after starting antiretroviral therapy. This sequence was found in a man aged 35-49 years with HIV. The CDR3 bases are TGTGCCACCACCGGTAATTCCGGGGCCAACGTCCTGACTTTC. This translates into CATTGNSGANVLTF.